The next 10 T cell receptor beta chains were all read from a single sample in a study of T cells in Graves' hyperthyroidism and ophthalmopathy. Using RNA transcripts as the source, TCR beta CDR3 regions were amplified. HTBI primers drove first-round RT-PCR of the TCR CDR3. TCRdb passed the multiplex PCR reads through MiXCR, listing each CDR3 protein once. The table includes about 360,000 distinct CDR3 sequences, approximately 13% detected once. The specimen sequenced was blood. The receptors were sampled from a woman aged 18-35 years with Graves' hyperthyroidism.

This chain joins TRBV20-1 and TRBJ1-2, with TRBD1 matching 10 bases. Germline V gives CDR1 DFQATT, CDR2 SNEGSKA (reference sequence). CDR3 size: 16 residues. Trimming at V came to 3 bases and at J to 3 bases, leaving 10 bases not matched to a gene. The CDR3 DNA sequence: TGCAGTGCTAGTCCTGCGACCGGGACAGGGGACTATGGCTACACCTTC. Its protein is CSASPATGTGDYGYTF.

Concerning this clonotype itself: This may come from a read error, since a much larger clone is one base off. This chain links TRBV11-1 with TRBJ2-7, with D perhaps being TRBD1 or TRBD2 (5 bases each). Germline V gene sequence: CDR1 SGHAT, CDR2 FQDESV (reference sequence). V was cut by 5 bases and J by 7 bases, with 18 bases left in between. This CDR3 has 14 amino acids. For the CDR3, the DNA is TGTGCCAGCAGCGAGGGACGGACGTCGAATGAGCAGTACTTC. Its protein is CASSEGRTSNEQYF.

This clonotype appeared many times. CDR3 residues: CASSPARSENIQYF. CDR3 nucleotide sequence: TGTGCCAGCTCACCGGCCCGTAGTGAAAACATTCAGTACTTC. V usage is TRBV18 and J usage is TRBJ2-4; D is ambiguous. Trimming removed 3 bases at V and 5 bases at J, with 11 bases between. The CDR3 is 14 residues long. Germline values: CDR1 KGHSH, CDR2 LQKENI.

About this clonotype itself: A much larger clone sits a single nucleotide away, making a read error possible. The rearrangement joins TRBV6-2 or TRBV6-3 to TRBJ1-2; 8 bases map to TRBD1. Per the germline V gene, CDR1 is MNHEY and CDR2 is SVGEGT. The J segment lost 9 bases and the V segment lost 5 bases, leaving 14 bases of the junction unmatched. This CDR3 has 15 residues. The DNA of the CDR3 is TGTGCCAGCAGTCAACCCTCCAGGACAGGGAATTGCTACACCTTC. Amino acid sequence: CASSQPSRTGNCYTF.

This clonotype has at least ten counts. This chain joins TRBV6-1 and TRBJ2-3, with D tentatively TRBD1 or TRBD2 (5 bases each). V dropped 1 base and J dropped 3 bases, with 11 bases sitting between them. CDR3 size: 15 residues. From germline, CDR1 is MNHNS and CDR2 SASEGT. CDR3 DNA: TGTGCCAGCAGTGAAGTTGGGACCCTAACAGATACGCAGTATTTT. Residues: CASSEVGTLTDTQYF.

Ten or more counts support this clonotype. CDR3 protein: CASSPRRGNNEQFF. The CDR3 bases are TGTGCCAGCAGTCCGAGGCGGGGAAACAATGAGCAGTTCTTC. V and J are TRBV12-3 or TRBV12-4 and TRBJ2-1; D is perhaps TRBD2 (6 bases). This CDR3 spans 14 amino acids. V shed 5 bases and J shed 5 bases, with 13 bases lying between them.

Only a few counts were recorded for this clonotype. The chain combines TRBV19 with TRBJ2-1, with TRBD2 matching 7 bases. The CDR3 is made up of 14 amino acids. V lost 4 bases and J lost 2; bases outside the gene matches: 2. Germline V gene lookup returns CDR1 LNHDA and CDR2 SQIVND (reference sequence). The chain's CDR3 is CASSSLAAYNEQFF. CDR3 DNA: TGTGCCAGTAGTAGTCTAGCGGCCTACAATGAGCAGTTCTTC.

The chain is built from TRBV25-1 and TRBJ2-7, with D maybe TRBD2 (6 bases). Trimming shortened V by 1 base and J by 5 bases, and 9 bases separated the two germline ends. The CDR3 length is 13 residues. CDR1 and CDR2 (germline): MGHDK, SYGVNS. The CDR3 DNA sequence: TGTGCCAGCAGTGAATCGACTAGGGACGAGCAGTACTTC. Translation: CASSESTRDEQYF.

This clonotype has a count of ten or more. V and J are TRBV11-2 and TRBJ2-3, with TRBD1 matching 9 bases. Germline values: CDR1 SGHAT, CDR2 FQNNGV. The CDR3 has 15 residues. Losses at the gene ends were 4 bases for V and 3 bases for J; bases not matched to a gene: 5. The CDR3 nucleotides read TGTGCCAGCAGCTCTTACAGGGGGCGGACAGATACGCAGTATTTT. Translation: CASSSYRGRTDTQYF.

This clonotype was picked up many times. This rearrangement joins TRBV15 to TRBJ2-7; no reliable D call. This CDR3 comprises 18 residues. CDR1 is LNHNV, CDR2 YYDKDF, per germline (reference sequence). The ends were cut back, 0 bases at V and 2 bases at J, with 20 bases in the middle. The CDR3 nucleotides are TGTGCCACCAGCAGAGAGTTGAATTGGGTTTCTACCCCCTACGAGCAGTACTTC. Translation gives CATSRELNWVSTPYEQYF.